The 18 T cell receptor beta chains in this list originate from one sample, sequenced in a study of response to subunit inactivated influenza vaccine. Each CDR3 protein is one row after TCRdb ran MiXCR on the RT-PCR reads. There are hundreds of thousands of distinct CDR3 sequences in the sample; around 9.9% occur only once, and around 12% lies in the top ten. Here the sequenced sample was PBMCs from blood, taken roughly 47 days after vaccination. These receptors came from a man between 45 and 60 years old who received an inactivated influenza vaccine.

This clonotype was recorded at least ten times. V and J are TRBV6-5 and TRBJ2-5; 10 positions match TRBD1. CDR3 size: 15 residues. The V and J ends lost 2 bases and 4 bases, in that order; junction bases with no gene match: 4. Germline assignment: CDR1 MNHEY and CDR2 SVGAGI. The CDR3 DNA follows: TGTGCCAGCAGTTACGGGACAGGGGAGCGAGAGACCCAGTACTTC. It encodes CASSYGTGERETQYF.

The J gene is TRBJ2-3, the V gene TRBV2; D is undetermined. The CDR3 sequence is 13 residues long. CDR1 is SNHLY, CDR2 FYNNEI, per germline. V lost 3 bases and J 4 bases, leaving 8 bases between the germline ends. DNA for the CDR3: TGTGCCAGCAGTGACCCTTCCGCAGATACGCAGTATTTT. Protein product: CASSDPSADTQYF.

The chain combines TRBV29-1 with TRBJ1-4, with 7 bases lining up with TRBD1. The CDR3 contains 13 residues. CDR1 is SQVTM, CDR2 ANQGSEA, per germline. With 1 base clipped from V and 10 bases from J, the junction kept 6 bases outside the gene matches. The DNA for the CDR3 is TGCAGCGTTGAAGTTTCTCAGGGGGGAAAACTGTTTTTT. Protein sequence: CSVEVSQGGKLFF. Looking up the rest from reference TRBV29-1 and TRBJ1-4 gives the full variable domain: SAVISQKPSRDICQRGTSLTIQCQVDSQVTMMFWYRQQPGQSLTLIATANQGSEATYESGFVIDKFPISRPNLTFSTLTVSNMSPEDSSIYLCSVEVSQGGKLFFGSGTQLSVL.

This clonotype was seen more than once but under ten times. The rearrangement links TRBV20-1 to TRBJ2-2; 11 bases line up with TRBD2. Germline loops: CDR1 DFQATT, CDR2 SNEGSKA (reference sequence). The ends lost 4 bases at V and 4 bases at J; junction bases unmatched: 2. CDR3 length: 14 residues. Here the CDR3 reads CSAMGLAATGELFF. CDR3 bases: TGCAGTGCTATGGGACTAGCGGCCACCGGGGAGCTGTTTTTT.

This clonotype was detected a few times. The chain couples TRBV6-1 to TRBJ1-4; D may be TRBD1 (5 bases). The V gene's germline CDR1 is MNHNS and CDR2 SASEGT. The CDR3 has 16 residues. Trimming removed 5 bases at V and 1 base at J, with 14 bases between. DNA of the CDR3: TGTGCCAGCAGTCCTCAGGGAATCGGAACTAATGAAAAACTGTTTTTT. Amino acid sequence: CASSPQGIGTNEKLFF.

Turning to this clonotype: A much larger clone lies a single base off, so this may be a read error. The DNA of the CDR3 is TGCAGTGCGCTGATCAGCGGGGGGTATGCCAATGAGCAGTTCTTC. Its protein product is CSALISGGYANEQFF. The chain employs TRBV20-1 and TRBJ2-1, with TRBD2 matching over 9 bases. The J segment lost 6 bases and the V segment lost 6 bases, leaving 12 bases of the junction unmatched. Germline CDR1 and CDR2: DFQATT and SNEGSKA (reference sequence). The CDR3 runs to 15 residues.

In its sample, this clonotype was seen a few times. The CDR3 loop is CASSFTRGAKETQYF. The CDR3 DNA sequence: TGCGCCAGCAGCTTCACCCGGGGGGCAAAAGAGACCCAGTACTTC. The chain employs TRBV5-1 and TRBJ2-5; D might be TRBD2 (7 bases). The CDR3 contains 15 residues. The germline gives CDR1 SGHRS, CDR2 YFSETQ. V was cut by 2 bases and J by 3 bases, with 14 bases left in between.

V usage is TRBV20-1 and J usage is TRBJ1-1; possible D gene TRBD1, 5 bases. Germline loops: CDR1 DFQATT, CDR2 SNEGSKA (reference sequence). V was clipped by 3 bases and J by 0 bases, with 11 bases between them. The CDR3 loop spans 14 amino acids. CDR3 residues: CSASTGHLNTEAFF. DNA of the CDR3: TGCAGTGCTAGCACCGGACACCTGAACACTGAAGCTTTCTTT.

This clonotype was counted a few times. The chain recombines TRBV20-1 with TRBJ2-5; D ambiguous. This CDR3 spans 13 amino acids. The V gene lost 0 bases and the J gene lost 2 bases, with 7 bases spanning the gap. CDR1 is DFQATT, CDR2 SNEGSKA, per germline (reference sequence). CDR3 DNA: TGCAGTGCTAGAGATTGGGCGCAAGAGACCCAGTACTTC. Residues: CSARDWAQETQYF.

This clonotype was picked up many times. The chain uses TRBV11-2 and TRBJ1-1, with D perhaps TRBD1 (6 bases). CDR1 is SGHAT, CDR2 FQNNGV, per germline. V was shortened by 3 bases and J by 5 bases, with 7 bases between the two germline ends. CDR3 size: 12 residues. DNA of the CDR3: TGTGCCAGCAGCTTGGGGGCGACTGAAGCTTTCTTT. The encoded protein is CASSLGATEAFF.

This clonotype has ten or more counts. The chain links TRBV12-3 or TRBV12-4 to TRBJ2-1; D ambiguous. Trimming shortened V by 1 base and J by 2 bases, and 9 bases separated the two germline ends. This CDR3 is 15 amino acids long. The CDR3 spells CASSLGGVAYNEQFF. The CDR3 bases are TGTGCCAGCAGTTTAGGTGGGGTGGCCTACAATGAGCAGTTCTTC.

This chain uses TRBV5-4 with TRBJ2-5; 7 bases match TRBD2. Germline CDR1 SGHNT, CDR2 YYREEE (reference sequence). The CDR3 is 16 residues long. Unmatched junction bases numbered 5, after V lost 0 bases and J lost 0 bases. The CDR3 reads CASSLAPGLDQETQYF. For the CDR3, the DNA is TGTGCCAGCAGCTTGGCCCCCGGACTAGACCAAGAGACCCAGTACTTC.

This clonotype was detected many times. The chain recombines TRBV7-8 with TRBJ2-2; 10 bases fit TRBD1. With 5 bases clipped from V and 4 bases from J, the junction kept 4 bases outside the gene matches. The CDR3 sequence is 15 residues long. Germline CDR1 reads SGHVS; CDR2 reads FQNEAQ. The CDR3 reads CASSRDRGLTGELFF. The CDR3 DNA sequence: TGTGCCAGCAGCCGCGACAGGGGGCTCACCGGGGAGCTGTTTTTT.

This clonotype showed up many times. The CDR3 nucleotides are TGCGCCAGCAGCTTGGAGGGACTCCTCTACAATGAGCAGTTCTTC. Translated, it gives CASSLEGLLYNEQFF. The chain uses TRBV5-1 and TRBJ2-1; maybe TRBD2 (6 bases). The CDR3 loop spans 15 amino acids. Germline V gene data show CDR1 as SGHRS and CDR2 as YFSETQ. V dropped 0 bases and J dropped 3 bases, with 10 bases sitting between them.

This clonotype came up a few times. The rearrangement links TRBV24-1 to TRBJ2-1, with D unresolved. There are 14 residues in the CDR3. V lost 1 base and J lost 6, with 9 bases in between. Germline V CDR1 and CDR2: KGHDR, SFDVKD. CDR3: CATSDFEQSNEQFF. The DNA for the CDR3 is TGTGCCACCAGTGATTTTGAGCAATCCAATGAGCAGTTCTTC.

This clonotype was counted at least ten times. The gene calls are TRBV6-5 and TRBJ2-3, with D possibly TRBD2 on 6 matching bases. The germline CDR1 and CDR2 sequences are MNHEY and SVGAGI. V lost 3 bases and J lost 2, with 18 bases in between. This CDR3 spans 17 amino acids. Here the CDR3 DNA reads TGTGCCAGCAGTTATGTCCGAGGGACTGGCTACACAGATACGCAGTATTTT. It yields the protein CASSYVRGTGYTDTQYF.

The sample holds many counts of this clonotype. The rearrangement joins TRBV9 to TRBJ2-1; D not resolved. Trimming shortened V by 0 bases and J by 7 bases, and 8 bases separated the two germline ends. The CDR3 covers 13 residues. Germline V lookup: CDR1 SGDLS, CDR2 YYNGEE. As DNA, the CDR3 is TGTGCCAGCAGCGTAGCTCCGAGGAATGAGCAGTTCTTC. This encodes CASSVAPRNEQFF.

This clonotype was observed a few times. The chain has TRBV27 and TRBJ2-1; D tentatively reads TRBD1 or TRBD2 (5 bases each). The CDR3 totals 15 residues. Deletions cut 6 bases from V and 2 bases from J, with 14 bases between. Germline V lookup: CDR1 MNHEY, CDR2 SMNVEV (reference sequence). Here the CDR3 reads CASSKGEMTYNEQFF. As DNA, the CDR3 is TGTGCCAGCAGCAAAGGGGAGATGACCTACAATGAGCAGTTCTTC.